This T cell receptor (beta chain) appears in the sequencing data of a study of cytomegalovirus exposure and HLA in healthy donors. The repertoire was sequenced with immunoSEQ multiplex PCR; TCRdb's copy has only in-frame clones and lacks some. The data contain 110,000 to 150,000 clones, 70% to 90% of them singletons. As regards this clone: The antigen is undetermined.

CDR1 is KGHSH and CDR2 is LQKENI in the germline V gene. Trimming took 6 bases from V and 5 from J, leaving 11 bases between them. There are 13 residues in the CDR3. General study findings and limits: The classifier, whose performance was assessed in both the original and validation cohorts, reportedly diagnosed cytomegalovirus status with high specificity and sensitivity. Among TCR sequences, most were rare, though some public TCRs appeared in many donors. Later, an analysis found that TCR clusters from the first cohort tended to co-occur in the 95 to 150 validation repertoires. The study labeled approximately 150 TCR beta chains cytomegalovirus-associated.

Sequenced material: PBMCs. This TCR came from a man in his late teens or twenties in good health and CMV-seronegative. The chain links TRBV18 to TRBJ2-1; TRBD1 is a possible D gene (5 bases). The CDR3: CASSPGQNNEQFF. The CDR3 nucleotides are TGTGCCAGCTCCCCAGGGCAGAACAATGAGCAGTTCTTC.